The 23 T cell receptor beta chains given below trace back to one sample, sequenced in a study of blood T cell repertoires in COVID-19. Sequenced by immunoSEQ multiplex PCR; TCRdb stores in-frame clones only, minus some. Of roughly 78,000 clones in the sample, around 89% were seen once. The sequencing sample was made of peripheral blood. The receptors stem from a man in his 60s with acute or convalescent COVID-19.

The chain employs TRBV9 and TRBJ2-5, with 8 bases identical to TRBD1. The length of the CDR3 is 16 residues. V lost 3 bases, J lost 5 bases, and 12 bases stayed unmatched. Germline loops: CDR1 SGDLS, CDR2 YYNGEE. In DNA, the CDR3 is TGTGCCAGCAGCGAGGGACCTCAGGGGGCGCGGGAGACCCAGTACTTC. Translated, it gives CASSEGPQGARETQYF.

V gene TRBV10-3 combines with J gene TRBJ2-1, with 9 bases fitting TRBD2. V was pared by 0 bases and J by 5 bases, with 2 bases of the junction left unmatched. CDR1 is ENHRY and CDR2 is SYGVKD in the germline V gene. The CDR3 spans 15 residues. This chain's CDR3 is CAISESASGDNEQFF. The CDR3 region has the DNA TGTGCCATCAGTGAGTCGGCTAGCGGGGACAATGAGCAGTTCTTC.

The chain has TRBV9 and TRBJ2-5; TRBD2 aligns across 10 bases. J lost 4 bases, V lost 5 bases, and 5 bases had no gene match. The CDR3 has 14 residues. Germline assignment: CDR1 SGDLS and CDR2 YYNGEE. The CDR3 nucleotides are TGTGCCAGCAGTGACAGACTAGCGGGAGAGACCCAGTACTTC. This translates into CASSDRLAGETQYF.

This chain links TRBV11-3 with TRBJ2-1; the D is unclear. Germline CDR1 is SGHNT and CDR2 is YENEEA. Trimming shortened V by 1 base and J by 5 bases, and 12 bases separated the two germline ends. The CDR3 runs to 15 residues. The CDR3 DNA sequence: TGTGCCAGCAGCTTAGGACGCGGAACGGACAATGAGCAGTTCTTC. This translates into CASSLGRGTDNEQFF. The full variable domain, its missing parts supplied by reference TRBV11-3 and TRBJ2-1, is EAGVVQSPRYKIIEKKQPVAFWCNPISGHNTLYWYLQNLGQGPELLIRYENEEAVDDSQLPKDRFSAERLKGVDSTLKIQPAELGDSAVYLCASSLGRGTDNEQFFGPGTRLTVL.

The rearrangement joins TRBV5-1 to TRBJ2-3; TRBD2 matches at 8 bases. CDR3 length equals 15 residues. V lost 2 bases, J lost 1 base, and 3 bases stayed unmatched. Germline CDR1 reads SGHRS; CDR2 reads YFSETQ. The CDR3 DNA reads as TGCGCCAGCAGCTTAGCGGGGGCGGGCACAGATACGCAGTATTTT. Amino acid sequence: CASSLAGAGTDTQYF.

This clone was detected only a few times. This sequence joins TRBV9 and TRBJ2-1, with TRBD2 as a possible D gene (5 bases). The V and J ends lost 0 bases and 0 bases respectively, with 7 bases between them. Germline CDR1 is SGDLS and CDR2 is YYNGEE. This CDR3 has 15 residues. In DNA form, the CDR3 reads TGTGCCAGCAGCGTAGGGCTAGCCTCCTACAATGAGCAGTTCTTC. As protein: CASSVGLASYNEQFF.

V usage is TRBV11-2 and J usage is TRBJ2-1; the D gene is possibly TRBD2 (6 bases). The length of the CDR3 is 16 residues. The V end was cut by 5 bases, the J end by 4 bases, with 18 bases between. The germline V gene has CDR1 SGHAT and CDR2 FQNNGV. Here the CDR3 DNA reads TGTGCCAGCAGCAGTAAGGCTAGCGTACATTACAATGAGCAGTTCTTC. It yields the protein CASSSKASVHYNEQFF.

V and J are TRBV5-4 and TRBJ2-3; TRBD1 agrees at 7 bases. Trimming at V came to 1 base and at J to 2 bases, leaving 1 base not matched to a gene. This CDR3 spans 14 amino acids. Per germline, CDR1 SGHNT and CDR2 YYREEE (reference sequence). The CDR3 DNA is TGTGCCAGCAGCTTGACAGGGGCCACAGATACGCAGTATTTT. Its translation: CASSLTGATDTQYF.

V is TRBV9 and J is TRBJ2-1; D call uncertain. Germline assignment: CDR1 SGDLS and CDR2 YYNGEE. Trimming removed 0 bases at V and 4 bases at J, with 5 bases between. CDR3 length: 13 residues. CDR3 amino acids: CASSVARYNEQFF. The CDR3 region has the DNA TGTGCCAGCAGCGTAGCGAGGTACAATGAGCAGTTCTTC.

This rearrangement joins TRBV7-9 to TRBJ2-3; 9 positions match TRBD2. Germline V gene data show CDR1 as SEHNR and CDR2 as FQNEAQ (reference sequence). The V gene end was trimmed by 1 base and the J gene end by 2 bases; junction bases not matched to a gene: 4. This CDR3 has 16 amino acids. The CDR3 DNA follows: TGTGCCAGCAGCTTAGGGCGGGGGGGGAACACAGATACGCAGTATTTT. This sequence encodes CASSLGRGGNTDTQYF.

The chain joins TRBV5-1 to TRBJ2-2, with 16 bases that match TRBD2. The CDR3 is made up of 19 amino acids. The trim removed 3 bases at V and 2 bases at J, leaving 7 bases unmatched. From germline, CDR1 is SGHRS and CDR2 YFSETQ. CDR3 DNA: TGCGCCAGCAGCTCGGGACTAGCGGGAGGGCGGAGAAACACCGGGGAGCTGTTTTTT. Translation gives CASSSGLAGGRRNTGELFF.

This sequence joins TRBV5-1 and TRBJ2-7; TRBD2 is a possible D gene (5 bases). Between the trimmed V and J ends, which lost 4 bases and 3 bases, there was a span of 11 bases. This CDR3 comprises 13 residues. Germline values: CDR1 SGHRS, CDR2 YFSETQ. The CDR3 here is CASSAAGLYEQYF. The CDR3 region has the DNA TGCGCCAGCAGCGCCGCGGGCCTCTACGAGCAGTACTTC.

This clone was seen only a few times. DNA of the CDR3: TGCGCCAGCAGTAGAGACAGGGGAGATAATTCACCCCTCCACTTT. It translates to CASSRDRGDNSPLHF. The chain links TRBV5-1 to TRBJ1-6; 8 bases line up with TRBD1. The V gene end was trimmed by 5 bases and the J gene end by 5 bases; junction bases not matched to a gene: 6. The CDR3 runs to 15 residues. Germline values: CDR1 SGHRS, CDR2 YFSETQ.

This rearrangement joins TRBV10-1 to TRBJ1-3; 7 bases line up with TRBD1. The CDR3 runs 19 residues. The J segment lost 4 bases and the V segment lost 0 bases, leaving 15 bases of the junction unmatched. Per the germline V gene, CDR1 is WNHNN and CDR2 is SYGVQD (reference sequence). CDR3 residues: CASSESPATGSGSGNTIYF. Here the CDR3 DNA reads TGCGCCAGCAGTGAGTCCCCGGCGACAGGGAGTGGATCCGGAAACACCATATATTTT.

The rearrangement joins TRBV9 to TRBJ1-6; D may be TRBD1 (6 bases). Germline lookup yields CDR1 SGDLS and CDR2 YYNGEE. V lost 0 bases, J lost 7 bases, and 11 bases lay in between. The length of the CDR3 is 15 residues. CDR3 residues: CASSVDWDTNSPLHF. The CDR3 bases are TGTGCCAGCAGCGTAGATTGGGACACAAATTCACCCCTCCACTTT.

This clone turned up a few times. The chain couples TRBV6-5 to TRBJ1-6; D is possibly TRBD1 (6 bases). The germline CDR1 and CDR2 sequences are MNHEY and SVGAGI. The CDR3 spans 15 residues. The CDR3 is CAAGRKPGVNSPLHF. CDR3 nucleotide sequence: TGTGCTGCCGGGAGGAAGCCAGGGGTTAATTCACCCCTCCACTTT.

The V gene is TRBV7-3, the J gene TRBJ2-5; TRBD2 might be the D (5 bases). The CDR3 contains 12 residues. Between the trimmed V and J ends, which lost 5 bases and 5 bases, there was a span of 9 bases. Germline V gives CDR1 SGHTA, CDR2 FQGTGA. In nucleotides, the CDR3 is TGTGCCAGCAGCCGACCGGGGGAGACCCAGTACTTC. Amino acids: CASSRPGETQYF.

The CDR3 sequence is CAQAGISNTGELFF. The CDR3 DNA is TGTGCCCAAGCAGGGATCTCGAACACCGGGGAGCTGTTTTTT. The chain couples TRBV7-9 to TRBJ2-2; maybe TRBD1 (5 bases). Trimming shortened V by 11 bases and J by 0 bases, and 13 bases separated the two germline ends. Germline CDR1 reads SEHNR; CDR2 reads FQNEAQ (reference sequence). CDR3 length: 14 amino acids.

The count of this clone is one. The chain links TRBV25-1 to TRBJ2-2; D is perhaps TRBD2 (5 bases). CDR1 is MGHDK and CDR2 is SYGVNS in the germline V gene. This CDR3 contains 14 residues. The germline V and J ends were trimmed by 4 bases and 4 bases, with 10 bases remaining between them. CDR3 in DNA: TGTGCCAGCAGTGGACTGGCGGGCACCGGGGAGCTGTTTTTT. Protein sequence: CASSGLAGTGELFF. Combining the CDR3 with reference TRBV25-1 and TRBJ2-2 gives the whole variable domain EADIYQTPRYLVIGTGKKITLECSQTMGHDKMYWYQQDPGMELHLIHYSYGVNSTEKGDLSSESTVSRIRTEHFPLTLESARPSHTSQYLCASSGLAGTGELFFGEGSRLTVL.

J is TRBJ2-5 and V is TRBV2; 7 nucleotides match TRBD1. The CDR3 has 15 amino acids. Germline V gives CDR1 SNHLY, CDR2 FYNNEI. V shed 4 bases and J 1 base; nucleotides not matched to a gene: 6. CDR3: CASSATGTLQETQYF. In DNA form, the CDR3 reads TGTGCCAGCAGTGCGACAGGGACACTCCAAGAGACCCAGTACTTC.

J is TRBJ2-3 and V is TRBV5-1; 10 bases are shared with TRBD2. This CDR3 region has 18 residues. V lost 0 bases and J lost 3; bases outside the gene matches: 10. Germline assignment: CDR1 SGHRS and CDR2 YFSETQ. The CDR3 protein is CASSLEVAGGGGTDTQYF. CDR3 nucleotides: TGCGCCAGCAGCTTGGAGGTAGCGGGGGGTGGTGGAACAGATACGCAGTATTTT.

The chain has TRBV11-2 and TRBJ2-3; tentatively, D is TRBD2 (6 bases). The CDR3 runs to 15 residues. Trimming took off 3 bases at V and 2 bases at J, with 12 bases between the two ends. Germline-derived CDR1 and CDR2 are SGHAT and FQNNGV. Written as DNA, the CDR3 is TGTGCCAGCAGCTTTCGTCGCGGGGTCACAGATACGCAGTATTTT. Amino acid sequence: CASSFRRGVTDTQYF.

The chain is built from TRBV5-4 and TRBJ1-2; D is possibly TRBD1 (5 bases). Germline lookup yields CDR1 SGHNT and CDR2 YYREEE (reference sequence). CDR3 size: 13 residues. Between the trimmed V and J ends, which lost 4 bases and 3 bases, there was a span of 10 bases. This CDR3 is CASSPPGDYGYTF. CDR3 DNA sequence: TGTGCCAGCAGCCCACCGGGGGACTATGGCTACACCTTC.